This T cell receptor (beta chain) was sequenced in a study of blood T cell repertoires in COVID-19. Background on the study: The analysed material was cDNA or gDNA that came from T cells, B-cell-depleted T cells, or PBMCs.

V was pared by 5 bases and J by 0 bases, with 10 bases of the junction left unmatched. The CDR3 spans 17 residues. In germline, CDR1 is SEHNR, CDR2 FQNEAQ (reference sequence). Profiling relied on immunoSEQ multiplex PCR, and the TCRdb table lists in-frame clones only, not all of them. The sample carries approximately 290,000 clones, roughly 87% recorded once. The sequencing input was peripheral blood. The clonotype was recovered from a man between 18 and 29 years old with active or convalescent COVID-19. This chain uses TRBV7-9 with TRBJ1-5; TRBD1 matches 7 bases. The DNA of the CDR3 is TGTGCCAGCAGCCCGGGGACAGTGGAGGATAGCAATCAGCCCCAGCATTTT. Amino acid sequence: CASSPGTVEDSNQPQHF.